This T cell receptor beta chain was obtained from a study of read filtering for tumor transcriptome and immune sequencing. Overall study: Mean patient age was about 66 years, range about 45 to 90; approximately 18 male, more than 11 female. The study, taken as a whole, reports: Even smaller IR-seq throughput identified most shared clonotypes.

On this clonotype itself: The antigen is undetermined. No conserved phenylalanine or tryptophan ends this CDR3, so it is likely a read error.

From approximately 430 ng of RNA, a library with molecular barcoded alpha/delta and beta/gamma adaptors was made. TCRdb called the reads again in MiXCR, with one record for every CDR3 protein. The table includes 300 to 450 distinct CDR3 sequences, under 80% detected once. Input material: a population of CD138-negative cells sorted from bone marrow. The receptor's source is a donor aged 40 or over with multiple myeloma. This table probably holds off-target reads from a library built for another chain.

CDR3 nucleotide sequence: TGCAGTGCTAGAGACTATTACAATGAGCAGTTCCTC. This translates into CSARDYYNEQFL. The V gene is TRBV20-1, the J gene TRBJ2-1; no reliable D call. The CDR3 runs 12 residues. Trimming shortened V by 0 bases and J by 4 bases, and 4 bases separated the two germline ends. Germline V gene sequence: CDR1 DFQATT, CDR2 SNEGSKA (reference sequence).